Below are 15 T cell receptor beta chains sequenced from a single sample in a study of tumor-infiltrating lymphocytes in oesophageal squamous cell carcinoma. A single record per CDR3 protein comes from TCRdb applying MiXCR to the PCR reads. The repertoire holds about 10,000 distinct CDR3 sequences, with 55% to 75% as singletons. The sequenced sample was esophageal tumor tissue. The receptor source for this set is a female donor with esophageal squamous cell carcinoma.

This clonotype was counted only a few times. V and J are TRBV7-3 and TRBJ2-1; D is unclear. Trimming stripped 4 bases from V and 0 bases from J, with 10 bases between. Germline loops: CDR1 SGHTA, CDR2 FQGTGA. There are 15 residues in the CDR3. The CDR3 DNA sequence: TGTGCCAGCAGCTCGGCCCCGAGCTCCTACAATGAGCAGTTCTTC. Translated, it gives CASSSAPSSYNEQFF. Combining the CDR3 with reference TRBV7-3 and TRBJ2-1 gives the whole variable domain GAGVSQTPSNKVTEKGKYVELRCDPISGHTALYWYRQSLGQGPEFLIYFQGTGAADDSGLPNDRFFAVRPEGSVSTLKIQRTERGDSAVYLCASSSAPSSYNEQFFGPGTRLTVL.

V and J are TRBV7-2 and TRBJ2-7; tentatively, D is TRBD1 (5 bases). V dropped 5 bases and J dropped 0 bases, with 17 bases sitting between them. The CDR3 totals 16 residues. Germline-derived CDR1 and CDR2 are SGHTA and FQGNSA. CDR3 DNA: TGTGCCAGCAGCCGAACGACAGTACAGAGCTCCTACGAGCAGTACTTC. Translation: CASSRTTVQSSYEQYF.

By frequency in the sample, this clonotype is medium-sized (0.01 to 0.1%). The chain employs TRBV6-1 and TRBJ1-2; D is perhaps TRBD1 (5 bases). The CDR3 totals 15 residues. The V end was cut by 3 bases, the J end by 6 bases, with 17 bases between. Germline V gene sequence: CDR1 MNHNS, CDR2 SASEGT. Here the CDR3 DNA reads TGTGCCAGCAGTGATCGTTGGCAGGGTTTCGATGGCTACACCTTC. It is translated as CASSDRWQGFDGYTF.

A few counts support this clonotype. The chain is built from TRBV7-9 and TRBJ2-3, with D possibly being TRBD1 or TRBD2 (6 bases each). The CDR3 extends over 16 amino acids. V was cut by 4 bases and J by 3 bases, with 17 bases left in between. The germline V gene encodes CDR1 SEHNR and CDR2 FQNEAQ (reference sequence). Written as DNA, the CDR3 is TGTGCCAGCAGCTCAGTCGGGGGCCGTACGACAGATACGCAGTATTTT. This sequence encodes CASSSVGGRTTDTQYF.

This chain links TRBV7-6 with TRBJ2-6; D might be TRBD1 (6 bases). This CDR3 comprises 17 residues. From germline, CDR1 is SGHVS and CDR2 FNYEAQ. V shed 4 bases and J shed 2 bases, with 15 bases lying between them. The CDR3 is CASSSRQRGTGANVLTF. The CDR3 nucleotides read TGTGCCAGCAGCTCCCGTCAAAGGGGGACTGGGGCCAACGTCCTGACTTTC.

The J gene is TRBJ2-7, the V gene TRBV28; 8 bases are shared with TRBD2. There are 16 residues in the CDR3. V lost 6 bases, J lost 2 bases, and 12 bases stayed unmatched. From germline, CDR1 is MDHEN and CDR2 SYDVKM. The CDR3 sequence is CASSPRIAGYPYEQYF. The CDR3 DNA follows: TGTGCCAGCAGCCCCCGTATAGCGGGATATCCCTACGAGCAGTACTTC.

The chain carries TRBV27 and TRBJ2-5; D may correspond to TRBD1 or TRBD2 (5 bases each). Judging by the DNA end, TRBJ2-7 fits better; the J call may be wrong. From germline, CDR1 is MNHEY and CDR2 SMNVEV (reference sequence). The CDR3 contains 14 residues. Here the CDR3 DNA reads TGTGCCACCTCCTCCGGGACGGCTTCCTACGAGCAGTACTTC. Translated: CATSSGTASYEQYF.

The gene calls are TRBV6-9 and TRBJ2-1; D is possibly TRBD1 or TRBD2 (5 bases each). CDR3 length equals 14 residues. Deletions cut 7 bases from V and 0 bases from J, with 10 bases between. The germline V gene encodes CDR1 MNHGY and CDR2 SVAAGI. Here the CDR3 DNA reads TGTGCCAGCACGGACACTAGCTCCTACAATGAGCAGTTCTTC. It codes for CASTDTSSYNEQFF.

DNA of the CDR3: TGTGCCAGCAGCTCCTTCTCGGGGGGGCGGGACACTGAAGCTTTCTTT. Encoded protein: CASSSFSGGRDTEAFF. The V and J genes are TRBV7-4 and TRBJ1-1, with D possibly TRBD1 on 6 matching bases. This CDR3 has 16 residues. Germline loops: CDR1 SGHVT, CDR2 SQSDAQ. The germline V and J ends were trimmed by 4 bases and 3 bases, with 18 bases remaining between them.

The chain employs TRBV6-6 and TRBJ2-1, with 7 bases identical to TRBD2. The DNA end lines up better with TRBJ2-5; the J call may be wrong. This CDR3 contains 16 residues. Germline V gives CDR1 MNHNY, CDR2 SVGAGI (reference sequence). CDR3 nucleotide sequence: TGTGCCAGCAGTTACTCGGGCGGGAGTGGTCAAGAGACCCAGTACTTC. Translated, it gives CASSYSGGSGQETQYF.

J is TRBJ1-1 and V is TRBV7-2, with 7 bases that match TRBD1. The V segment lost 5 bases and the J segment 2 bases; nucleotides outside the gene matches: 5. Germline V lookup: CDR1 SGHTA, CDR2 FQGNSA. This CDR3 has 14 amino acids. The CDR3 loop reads CASSRDRPNTEAFF. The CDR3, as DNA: TGTGCCAGCAGCCGGGACAGACCCAACACTGAAGCTTTCTTT. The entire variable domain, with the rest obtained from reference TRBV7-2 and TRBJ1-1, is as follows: GAGVSQSPSNKVTEKGKDVELRCDPISGHTALYWYRQSLGQGLEFLIYFQGNSAPDKSGLPSDRFSAERTGGSVSTLTIQRTQQEDSAVYLCASSRDRPNTEAFFGQGTRLTVV.

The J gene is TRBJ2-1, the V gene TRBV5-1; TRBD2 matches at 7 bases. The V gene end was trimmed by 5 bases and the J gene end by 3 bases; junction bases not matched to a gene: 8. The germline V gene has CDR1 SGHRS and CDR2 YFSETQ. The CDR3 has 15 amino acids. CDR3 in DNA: TGCGCCAGCAGTGAAGCGGGAAGAAACTACAATGAGCAGTTCTTC. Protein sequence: CASSEAGRNYNEQFF. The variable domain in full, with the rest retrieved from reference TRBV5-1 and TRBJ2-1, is KAGVTQTPRYLIKTRGQQVTLSCSPISGHRSVSWYQQTPGQGLQFLFEYFSETQRNKGNFPGRFSGRQFSNSRSEMNVSTLELGDSALYLCASSEAGRNYNEQFFGPGTRLTVL.

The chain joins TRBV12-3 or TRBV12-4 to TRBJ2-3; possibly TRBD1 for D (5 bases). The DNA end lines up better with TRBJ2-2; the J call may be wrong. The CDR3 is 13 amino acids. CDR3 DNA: TGTGCCAGCACCCCGAAGGGGTCCGGGGAGCTGTTTTTT. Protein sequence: CASTPKGSGELFF.

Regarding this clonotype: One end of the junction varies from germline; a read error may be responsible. The DNA of the CDR3 is TGTGCCAGCAGCTTGGCAGGGCTAAGCACAGATACGCAGTATTTT. The encoded protein is CASSLAGLSTDTQYF. V and J are TRBV5-3 and TRBJ2-3, with a tentative D call TRBD1 (5 bases). TRBV5-3 is filed as an ORF, its function uncertain. CDR3 length: 15 residues.

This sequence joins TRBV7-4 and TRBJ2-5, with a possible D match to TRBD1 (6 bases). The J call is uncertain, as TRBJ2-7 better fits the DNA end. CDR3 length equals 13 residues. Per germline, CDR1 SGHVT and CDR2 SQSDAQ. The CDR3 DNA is TGTGCCAGCACCTCGGAAGGGGGATTCGAGCAGTACTTC. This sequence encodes CASTSEGGFEQYF.